Following are 8 T cell receptor beta chains from one sample sequenced in a study of T cells in localized non-small cell lung cancer. Method: immunoSEQ multiplex PCR; TCRdb's copy keeps in-frame clones and lacks some. The sample yields 50,000 to 70,000 clones, approximately 90% seen once. Sequences were derived from peripheral blood, sampled before any cancer treatment. The receptors shown here come from a man between 40 and 75 years old with stage I lung adenocarcinoma.

The V gene is TRBV19, the J gene TRBJ2-4; TRBD2 is a possible D gene (6 bases). CDR3 size: 15 residues. V was shortened by 2 bases and J by 5 bases, with 13 bases between the two germline ends. Germline values: CDR1 LNHDA, CDR2 SQIVND (reference sequence). For the CDR3, the DNA is TGTGCCAGTAGTATAATTGCAGGCGGGGAAAACATTCAGTACTTC. Amino acids: CASSIIAGGENIQYF.

This clone was seen once. The chain links TRBV10-3 to TRBJ1-5, with D unclear. V was pared by 2 bases and J by 6 bases, with 14 bases between. Germline CDR1 and CDR2: ENHRY and SYGVKD. The CDR3 runs 15 residues. The CDR3 reads CAISEVKGGPQPQHF. The CDR3 coding sequence is TGTGCCATCAGTGAGGTAAAGGGAGGTCCTCAGCCCCAGCATTTT.

This chain links TRBV10-3 with TRBJ2-1; 7 nucleotides align to TRBD2. The germline V gene encodes CDR1 ENHRY and CDR2 SYGVKD. CDR3 length equals 15 residues. Losses at the gene ends were 6 bases for V and 2 bases for J; bases not matched to a gene: 7. CDR3 amino acids: CAIRDGGSPYNEQFF. In DNA form, the CDR3 reads TGTGCCATCAGAGACGGCGGGAGCCCCTACAATGAGCAGTTCTTC.

The chain joins TRBV4-1 to TRBJ2-3; the match to TRBD2 covers 8 bases. The germline gives CDR1 MGHRA, CDR2 YSYEKL. V shed 0 bases, J shed 7 bases, and the junction held 15 bases outside the gene matches. The CDR3 contains 18 residues. CDR3 loop: CASSQEGRLREGRYTQYF. The CDR3 nucleotides are TGCGCCAGCAGCCAAGAAGGAAGGTTACGGGAGGGCAGGTATACGCAGTATTTT.

The chain joins TRBV28 to TRBJ1-4, with 8 nucleotides matching TRBD1. CDR3 length: 16 residues. Losses at the gene ends were 6 bases for V and 6 bases for J; bases not matched to a gene: 12. The germline gives CDR1 MDHEN, CDR2 SYDVKM. DNA for the CDR3: TGTGCCAGCAGCTTTACCAACAGGGGGTCAGATGAAAAACTGTTTTTT. It specifies CASSFTNRGSDEKLFF. Full variable domain (remainder filled in from reference TRBV28 and TRBJ1-4): DVKVTQSSRYLVKRTGEKVFLECVQDMDHENMFWYRQDPGLGLRLIYFSYDVKMKEKGDIPEGYSVSREKKERFSLILESASTNQTSMYLCASSFTNRGSDEKLFFGSGTQLSVL.

V usage is TRBV6-5 and J usage is TRBJ2-1; 9 nucleotides align to TRBD1. Losses at the gene ends were 2 bases for V and 7 bases for J; bases not matched to a gene: 3. The CDR3 runs to 14 residues. The V gene's germline CDR1 is MNHEY and CDR2 SVGAGI. The chain's CDR3 is CASSYGDRDNEQFF. The CDR3 DNA reads as TGTGCCAGCAGTTACGGGGACAGGGATAATGAGCAGTTCTTC.

This chain connects TRBV18 to TRBJ1-1; D is unresolved. V gave up 1 base and J gave up 9 bases, with 9 bases separating them. This CDR3 has 12 residues. The germline CDR1 and CDR2 sequences are KGHSH and LQKENI. The CDR3 DNA reads as TGTGCCAGCTCACCACAGGGTAAGAAAGCTTTCTTT. Protein sequence: CASSPQGKKAFF.

The rearrangement uses TRBV6-5 and TRBJ2-5; D gene uncertain. The CDR3 is 14 residues long. With 2 bases removed from V and 1 base from J, the gap between germline ends came to 8 bases. Germline values: CDR1 MNHEY, CDR2 SVGAGI. In DNA form, the CDR3 reads TGTGCCAGCAGTTACATGGGGTCCCAAGAGACCCAGTACTTC. Its translation: CASSYMGSQETQYF.